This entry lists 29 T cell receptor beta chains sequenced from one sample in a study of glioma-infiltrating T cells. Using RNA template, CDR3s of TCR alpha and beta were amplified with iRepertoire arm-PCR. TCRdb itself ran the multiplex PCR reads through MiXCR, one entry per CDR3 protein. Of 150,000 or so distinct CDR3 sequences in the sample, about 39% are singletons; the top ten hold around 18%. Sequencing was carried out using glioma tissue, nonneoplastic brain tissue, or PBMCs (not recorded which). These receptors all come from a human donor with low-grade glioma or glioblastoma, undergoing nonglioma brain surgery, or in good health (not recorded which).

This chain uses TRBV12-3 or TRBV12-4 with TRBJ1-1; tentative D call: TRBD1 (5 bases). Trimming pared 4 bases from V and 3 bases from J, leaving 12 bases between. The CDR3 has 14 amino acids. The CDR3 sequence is CASSSPSGYTEAFF. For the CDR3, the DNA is TGTGCCAGCAGTTCCCCGTCAGGGTACACTGAAGCTTTCTTT.

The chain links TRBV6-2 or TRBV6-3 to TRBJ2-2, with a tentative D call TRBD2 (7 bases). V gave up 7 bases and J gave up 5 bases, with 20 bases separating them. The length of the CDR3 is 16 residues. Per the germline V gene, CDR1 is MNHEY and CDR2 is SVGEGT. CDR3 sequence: CASTFDRGAVTGELFF. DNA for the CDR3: TGTGCCAGCACCTTCGACCGGGGGGCAGTAACCGGGGAGCTGTTTTTT.

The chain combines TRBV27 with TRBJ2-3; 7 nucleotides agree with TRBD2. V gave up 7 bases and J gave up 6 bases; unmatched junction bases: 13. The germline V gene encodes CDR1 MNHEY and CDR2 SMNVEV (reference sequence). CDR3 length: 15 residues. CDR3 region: CASMTGGGESDTQYF. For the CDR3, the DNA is TGTGCCAGCATGACGGGGGGAGGAGAATCGGATACGCAGTATTTT.

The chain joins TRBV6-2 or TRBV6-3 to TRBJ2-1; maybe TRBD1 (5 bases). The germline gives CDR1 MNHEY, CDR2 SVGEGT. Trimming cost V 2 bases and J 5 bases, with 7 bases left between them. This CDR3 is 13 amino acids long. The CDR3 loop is CASSYLGDNEQFF. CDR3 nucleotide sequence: TGTGCCAGCAGTTACCTAGGGGACAATGAGCAGTTCTTC.

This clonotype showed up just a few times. In DNA form, the CDR3 reads TGTGCCAGCAGTTTCGTACAGGGCTACGAGCAGTACTTC. Protein sequence: CASSFVQGYEQYF. The chain employs TRBV27 and TRBJ2-7; tentative D call: TRBD1 (6 bases). The CDR3 has 13 amino acids. Trimming removed 3 bases from V and 3 bases from J, with 9 bases in between. CDR1 is MNHEY and CDR2 is SMNVEV in the germline V gene (reference sequence).

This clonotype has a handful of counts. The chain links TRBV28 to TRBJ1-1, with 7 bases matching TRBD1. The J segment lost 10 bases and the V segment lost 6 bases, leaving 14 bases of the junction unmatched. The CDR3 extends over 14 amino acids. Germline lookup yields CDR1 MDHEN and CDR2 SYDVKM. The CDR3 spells CASSPRQGRRGAFF. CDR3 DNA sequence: TGTGCCAGCAGCCCGCGACAGGGAAGGCGGGGAGCTTTCTTT.

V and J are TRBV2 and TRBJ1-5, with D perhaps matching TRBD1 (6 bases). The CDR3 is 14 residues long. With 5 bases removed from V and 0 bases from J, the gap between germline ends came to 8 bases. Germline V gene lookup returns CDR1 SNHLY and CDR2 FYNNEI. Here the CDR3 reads CASSKDSSNQPQHF. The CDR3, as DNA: TGTGCCAGCAGTAAGGACAGTAGCAATCAGCCCCAGCATTTT.

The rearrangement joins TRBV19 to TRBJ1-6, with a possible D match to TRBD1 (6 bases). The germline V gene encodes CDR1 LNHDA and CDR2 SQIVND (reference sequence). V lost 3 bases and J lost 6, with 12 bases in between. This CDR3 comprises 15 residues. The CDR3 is CASSMGHTLNSPLHF. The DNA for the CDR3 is TGTGCCAGTAGTATGGGACATACCCTTAATTCACCCCTCCACTTT. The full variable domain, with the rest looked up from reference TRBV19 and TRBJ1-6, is DGGITQSPKYLFRKEGQNVTLSCEQNLNHDAMYWYRQDPGQGLRLIYYSQIVNDFQKGDIAEGYSVSREKKESFPLTVTSAQKNPTAFYLCASSMGHTLNSPLHFGNGTRLTVT.

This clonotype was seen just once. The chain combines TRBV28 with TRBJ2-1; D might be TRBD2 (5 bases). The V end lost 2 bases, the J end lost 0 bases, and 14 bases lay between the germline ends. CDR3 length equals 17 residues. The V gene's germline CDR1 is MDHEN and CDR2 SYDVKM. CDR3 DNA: TGTGCCAGCAGTTTAGGAGGCCGGGCTAGCTCCTACAATGAGCAGTTCTTC. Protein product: CASSLGGRASSYNEQFF.

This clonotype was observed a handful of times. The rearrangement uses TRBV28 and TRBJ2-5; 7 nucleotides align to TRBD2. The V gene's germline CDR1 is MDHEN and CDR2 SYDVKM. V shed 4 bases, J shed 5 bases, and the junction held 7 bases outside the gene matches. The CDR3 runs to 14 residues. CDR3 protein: CASSSRTRMETQYF. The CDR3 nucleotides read TGTGCCAGCAGTTCCCGGACTAGAATGGAGACCCAGTACTTC.

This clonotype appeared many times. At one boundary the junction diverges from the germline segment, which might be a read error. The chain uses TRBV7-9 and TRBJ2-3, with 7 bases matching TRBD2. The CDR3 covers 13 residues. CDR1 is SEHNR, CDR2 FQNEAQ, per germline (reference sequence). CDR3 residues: CARSPREGDTQYF. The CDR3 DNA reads TGTGCCCGCAGCCCGAGGGAGGGAGATACGCAGTATTTT.

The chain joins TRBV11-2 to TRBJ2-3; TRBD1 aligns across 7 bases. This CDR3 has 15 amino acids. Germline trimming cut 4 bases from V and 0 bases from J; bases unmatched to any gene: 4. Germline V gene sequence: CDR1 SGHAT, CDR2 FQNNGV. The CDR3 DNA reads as TGTGCCAGCAGCTCGGGACAGAGTAGCACAGATACGCAGTATTTT. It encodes CASSSGQSSTDTQYF.

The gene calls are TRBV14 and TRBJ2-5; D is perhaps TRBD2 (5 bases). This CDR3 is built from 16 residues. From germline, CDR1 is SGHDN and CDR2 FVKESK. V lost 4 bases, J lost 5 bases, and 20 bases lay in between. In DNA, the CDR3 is TGTGCCAGCAGCCCGACGCGGGCCACTAGGAGCGAGACCCAGTACTTC. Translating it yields CASSPTRATRSETQYF.

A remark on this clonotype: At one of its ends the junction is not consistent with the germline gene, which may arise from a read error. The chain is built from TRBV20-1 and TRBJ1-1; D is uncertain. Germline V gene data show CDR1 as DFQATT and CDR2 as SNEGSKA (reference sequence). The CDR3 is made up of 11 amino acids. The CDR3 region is CSGLRNTEVFF. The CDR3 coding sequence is TGCAGTGGTCTCCGAAACACTGAAGTTTTCTTT.

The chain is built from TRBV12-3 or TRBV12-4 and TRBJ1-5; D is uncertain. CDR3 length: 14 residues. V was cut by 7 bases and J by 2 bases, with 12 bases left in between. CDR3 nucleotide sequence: TGTGCCAGCACTCAGAGTTTTGGCAATCAGCCCCAGCATTTT. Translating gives CASTQSFGNQPQHF.

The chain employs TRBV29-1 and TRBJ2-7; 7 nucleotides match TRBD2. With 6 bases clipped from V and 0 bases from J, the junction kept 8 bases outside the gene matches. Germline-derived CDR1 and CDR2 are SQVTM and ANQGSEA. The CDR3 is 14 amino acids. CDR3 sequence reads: CSVRTGGSSYEQYF. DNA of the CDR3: TGCAGCGTCCGCACGGGCGGGAGCTCCTACGAGCAGTACTTC.

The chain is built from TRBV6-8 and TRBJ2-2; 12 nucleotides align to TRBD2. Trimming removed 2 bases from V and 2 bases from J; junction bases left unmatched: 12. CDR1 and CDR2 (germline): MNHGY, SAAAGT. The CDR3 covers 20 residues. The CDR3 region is CASSYPSLGLAGTNTGELFF. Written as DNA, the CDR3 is TGTGCCAGCAGTTACCCTTCTCTCGGACTAGCGGGAACTAACACCGGGGAGCTGTTTTTT.

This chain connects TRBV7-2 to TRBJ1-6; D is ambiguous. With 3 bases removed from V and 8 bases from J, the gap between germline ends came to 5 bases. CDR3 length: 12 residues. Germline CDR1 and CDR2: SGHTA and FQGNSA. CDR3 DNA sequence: TGTGCCAGCAGCTTCAGTGATTCACCCCTCCACTTT. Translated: CASSFSDSPLHF.

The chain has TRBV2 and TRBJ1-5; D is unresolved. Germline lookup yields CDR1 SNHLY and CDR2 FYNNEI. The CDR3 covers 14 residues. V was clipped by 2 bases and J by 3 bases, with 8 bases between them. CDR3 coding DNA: TGTGCCAGCAGTGAAAGACTGCCCAATCAGCCCCAGCATTTT. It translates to CASSERLPNQPQHF.

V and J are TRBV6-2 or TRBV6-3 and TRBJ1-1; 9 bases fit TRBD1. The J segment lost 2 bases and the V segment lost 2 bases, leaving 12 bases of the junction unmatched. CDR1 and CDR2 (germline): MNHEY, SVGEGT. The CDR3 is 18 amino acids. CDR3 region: CASSYPGDRVSLNTEAFF. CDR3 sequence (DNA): TGTGCCAGCAGTTACCCCGGGGACAGGGTTTCCCTTAACACTGAAGCTTTCTTT.

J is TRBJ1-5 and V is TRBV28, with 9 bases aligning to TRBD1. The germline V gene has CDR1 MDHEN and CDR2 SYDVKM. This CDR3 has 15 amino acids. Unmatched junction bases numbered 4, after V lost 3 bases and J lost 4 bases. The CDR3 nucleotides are TGTGCCAGCAGTTTCTACGACAGGGGGAATCAGCCCCAGCATTTT. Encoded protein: CASSFYDRGNQPQHF. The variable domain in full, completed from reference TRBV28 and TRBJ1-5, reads DVKVTQSSRYLVKRTGEKVFLECVQDMDHENMFWYRQDPGLGLRLIYFSYDVKMKEKGDIPEGYSVSREKKERFSLILESASTNQTSMYLCASSFYDRGNQPQHFGDGTRLSIL.

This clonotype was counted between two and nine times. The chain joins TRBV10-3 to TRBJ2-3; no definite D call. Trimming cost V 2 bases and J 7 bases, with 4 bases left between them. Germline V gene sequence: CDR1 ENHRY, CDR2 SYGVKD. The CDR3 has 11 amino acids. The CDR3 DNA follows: TGTGCCATCAGTGAGACGTATACGCAGTATTTT. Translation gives CAISETYTQYF.

The CDR3 DNA reads TGCAGTGCTAGCGGACCAACGAACACCGGGGAGCTGTTTTTT. As protein: CSASGPTNTGELFF. The V call is TRBV20-1, the J call TRBJ2-2, with D uncertain. Trimming stripped 3 bases from V and 0 bases from J, with 8 bases between. CDR3 length equals 14 residues. The germline CDR1 and CDR2 sequences are DFQATT and SNEGSKA (reference sequence).

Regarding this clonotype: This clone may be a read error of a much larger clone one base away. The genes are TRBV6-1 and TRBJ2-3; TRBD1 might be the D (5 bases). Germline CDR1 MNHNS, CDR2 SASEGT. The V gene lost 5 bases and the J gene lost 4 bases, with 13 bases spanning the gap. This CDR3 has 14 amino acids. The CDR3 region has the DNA TGTGCCAGCAGTTTCACCCCACAGGCAGATACGCAGTATTTT. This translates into CASSFTPQADTQYF.

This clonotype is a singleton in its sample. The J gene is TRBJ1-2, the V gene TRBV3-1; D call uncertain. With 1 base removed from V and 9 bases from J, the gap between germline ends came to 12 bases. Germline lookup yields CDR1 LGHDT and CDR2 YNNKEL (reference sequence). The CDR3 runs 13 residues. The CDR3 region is CASSQAAGQRYTF. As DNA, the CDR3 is TGTGCCAGCAGCCAAGCGGCTGGGCAGCGCTACACCTTC.

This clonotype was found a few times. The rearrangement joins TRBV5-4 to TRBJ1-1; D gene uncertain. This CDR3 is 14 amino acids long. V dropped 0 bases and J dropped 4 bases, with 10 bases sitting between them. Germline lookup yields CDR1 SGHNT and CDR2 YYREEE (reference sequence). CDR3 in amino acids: CASSLVGRATEAFF. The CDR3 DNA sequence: TGTGCCAGCAGCTTGGTTGGTCGGGCCACTGAAGCTTTCTTT.

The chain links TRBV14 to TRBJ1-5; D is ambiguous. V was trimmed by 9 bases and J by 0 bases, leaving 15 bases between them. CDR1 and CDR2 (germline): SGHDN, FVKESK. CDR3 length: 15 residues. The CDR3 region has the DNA TGTGCCAGAACCGAAGACAATTATAGCAATCAGCCCCAGCATTTT. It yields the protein CARTEDNYSNQPQHF. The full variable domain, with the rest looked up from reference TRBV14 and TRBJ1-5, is EAGVTQFPSHSVIEKGQTVTLRCDPISGHDNLYWYRRVMGKEIKFLLHFVKESKQDESGMPNNRFLAERTGGTYSTLKVQPAELEDSGVYFCARTEDNYSNQPQHFGDGTRLSIL.

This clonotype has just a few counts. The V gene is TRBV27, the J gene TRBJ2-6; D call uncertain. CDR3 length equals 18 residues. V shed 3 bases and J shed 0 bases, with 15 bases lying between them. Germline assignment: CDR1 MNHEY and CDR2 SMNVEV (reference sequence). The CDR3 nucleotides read TGTGCCAGCAGTTTTCTCTTCACCTTACGCTCTGGGGCCAACGTCCTGACTTTC. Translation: CASSFLFTLRSGANVLTF. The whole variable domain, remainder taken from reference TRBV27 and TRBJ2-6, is EAQVTQNPRYLITVTGKKLTVTCSQNMNHEYMSWYRQDPGLGLRQIYYSMNVEVTDKGDVPEGYKVSRKEKRNFPLILESPSPNQTSLYFCASSFLFTLRSGANVLTFGAGSRLTVL.

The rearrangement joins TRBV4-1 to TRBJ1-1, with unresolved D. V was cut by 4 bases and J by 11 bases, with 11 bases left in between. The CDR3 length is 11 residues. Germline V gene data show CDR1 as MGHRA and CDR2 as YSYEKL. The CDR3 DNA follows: TGCGCCAGCAGCCTAGGCCCGTGGGCTTTCTTT. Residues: CASSLGPWAFF.